Listed here is a single T cell receptor (beta chain). Its antigen is as yet unknown. This record belongs to a study of T cell responses to AZD1222 COVID-19 vaccine. The overall study: Recipients boosted at about 4 weeks or about 12 weeks are pooled.

The assay was immunoSEQ multiplex PCR, and TCRdb's table has in-frame clones only and misses some. Of over 120,000 clones listed, approximately 92% are singletons. CDR3 length equals 15 residues. Trimming took 5 bases from V and 4 from J, leaving 17 bases between them. CDR1 SGHTA and CDR2 FQGNSA come from the germline V gene. Study-level points and caveats: Breadth and depth of Spike-specific TCRs rose after two AZD1222 doses. Scientists sampled the repertoires only once the peak T cell response had passed. Clonal diversity may have been underestimated in mostly white British donors.

The TCR sequence derives from an adult in good health. This chain uses TRBV7-2 with TRBJ2-5; maybe TRBD2 (6 bases). The sample consisted of peripheral blood, taken on day 0 of AZD1222 vaccination. DNA of the CDR3: TGTGCCAGCAGCCTACTTCGGGAGCCAGGAGAGACCCAGTACTTC. Residues: CASSLLREPGETQYF. The full variable domain, completed using reference TRBV7-2 and TRBJ2-5, is GAGVSQSPSNKVTEKGKDVELRCDPISGHTALYWYRQSLGQGLEFLIYFQGNSAPDKSGLPSDRFSAERTGGSVSTLTIQRTQQEDSAVYLCASSLLREPGETQYFGPGTRLLVL.